A selection of T cell receptor beta chains follows, all from one sample in a study of vaccination effects on CD4 cells after COVID-19. TCRdb keeps only in-frame clones here, not all; method: immunoSEQ multiplex PCR. The sample carries some 30,000 clones, more than 75% recorded once. Their target antigens are unknown. Sample: CD4+ T cells from PBMCs cultured with HCoV-NL63 spike peptides, taken after COVID-19 vaccination. All receptors come from a human donor who received a COVID-19 vaccine. Some clones in this sample may be carry-over from other donors' samples. Each CDR3 is given without its conserved first and last residue. Fields, in order: CDR3 protein, J gene, V gene.

CDR3 protein: ASSEKGQGNTEAF
J gene: TRBJ1-1
V gene: TRBV6-1

CDR3 protein: ASSPLQGFYGYT
J gene: TRBJ1-2
V gene: TRBV5-6

CDR3 protein: ASSGAQETQY
J gene: TRBJ2-5
V gene: TRBV7-2

CDR3 protein: ASSPSAATLRNGYT
J gene: TRBJ1-2
V gene: TRBV18

CDR3 protein: ASIGQFIGTEAF
J gene: TRBJ1-1
V gene: TRBV19

CDR3 protein: ASSLGAGSGNTIY
J gene: TRBJ1-3
V gene: TRBV7-8

CDR3 protein: ASSESATGGGNGYT
J gene: TRBJ1-2
V gene: TRBV10-2

CDR3 protein: ASLSENTGELF
J gene: TRBJ2-2
V gene: TRBV6-5

CDR3 protein: ASSEGTGTGLKNIQY
J gene: TRBJ2-4
V gene: TRBV10-1

CDR3 protein: ASSSGQGNHNTEAF
J gene: TRBJ1-1
V gene: TRBV5-1

CDR3 protein: ASSDYAGTGILAF
J gene: TRBJ1-1
V gene: TRBV6-5

CDR3 protein: ASSLGRRLAYRGRDTQY
J gene: TRBJ2-3
V gene: TRBV7-2

CDR3 protein: ASSPSPTNSPLH
J gene: TRBJ1-6
V gene: TRBV18

CDR3 protein: ASSDQRGPGNEQF
J gene: TRBJ2-1
V gene: TRBV10-1

CDR3 protein: AISERATNTEAF
J gene: TRBJ1-1
V gene: TRBV10-3

CDR3 protein: ASRLDRGNTIY
J gene: TRBJ1-3
V gene: TRBV12-3/TRBV12-4

CDR3 protein: SVGGQGSGYGYT
J gene: TRBJ1-2
V gene: TRBV29-1

CDR3 protein: ASSTPRGNTEAF
J gene: TRBJ1-1
V gene: TRBV27

CDR3 protein: ASSLSTGTAGNEQF
J gene: TRBJ2-1
V gene: TRBV5-1

CDR3 protein: ASKNRNLIY
J gene: TRBJ1-3
V gene: TRBV6-5